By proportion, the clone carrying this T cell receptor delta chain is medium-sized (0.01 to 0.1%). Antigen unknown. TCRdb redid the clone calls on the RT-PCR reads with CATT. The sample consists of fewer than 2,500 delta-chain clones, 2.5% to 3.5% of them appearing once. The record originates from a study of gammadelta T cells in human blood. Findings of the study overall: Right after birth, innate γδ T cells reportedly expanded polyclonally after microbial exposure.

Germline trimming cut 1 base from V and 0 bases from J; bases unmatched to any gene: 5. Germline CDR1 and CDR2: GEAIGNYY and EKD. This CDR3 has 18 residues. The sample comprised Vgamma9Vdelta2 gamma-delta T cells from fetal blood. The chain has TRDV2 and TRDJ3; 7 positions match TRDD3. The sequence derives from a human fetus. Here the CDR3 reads CACDTGGPFSWDTRQMFF. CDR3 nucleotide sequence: TGTGCCTGTGACACTGGGGGACCATTCTCCTGGGACACCCGACAGATGTTTTTC.